A selection of T cell receptor beta chains follows, all from one sample in a study of blood T cell repertoires in COVID-19. This table comes from immunoSEQ multiplex PCR, and its TCRdb copy is limited to in-frame clones, with some not included. The table records about 250,000 clones, 70% to 90% of them present only once. The specimen sequenced was peripheral blood. The receptors come from a woman aged 40 to 49 who had recovered from COVID-19. Both conserved end residues are part of each CDR3. D genes are given only for firm matches. Not all rows give a size; the values are once, few, many and, for expanded clones, a class.

D	size	V	J	CDR3	DNA
-	-	TRBV29-1	TRBJ1-2	CSVVAGPYGYTF	TGCAGCGTTGTTGCAGGGCCCTATGGCTACACCTTC
-	once	TRBV6-6	TRBJ1-1	CASSYSDGPRTEAFF	TGTGCCAGCAGTTACTCGGATGGCCCGAGGACTGAAGCTTTCTTT
-	-	TRBV12-3/TRBV12-4	TRBJ1-6	CASSFGGNSPLHF	TGTGCCAGCAGTTTCGGGGGGAATTCACCCCTCCACTTT
TRBD1	-	TRBV9	TRBJ2-2	CASSVAPGQGTGELFF	TGTGCCAGCAGCGTAGCCCCGGGACAGGGAACCGGGGAGCTGTTTTTT
TRBD1	-	TRBV6-5	TRBJ1-2	CASGQDRTYYTF	TGTGCCAGCGGTCAGGACAGGACCTACTACACCTTC
TRBD1	-	TRBV7-2	TRBJ1-5	CASRSETGGNQPQHF	TGTGCCAGCAGATCCGAGACAGGGGGAAATCAGCCCCAGCATTTT
-	-	TRBV7-2	TRBJ2-7	CASRTDSYEQYF	TGTGCCAGCAGGACAGACTCCTACGAGCAGTACTTC
-	-	TRBV6-4	TRBJ1-5	CASSPETGQPQHF	TGTGCCAGCAGTCCCGAAACAGGGCAGCCCCAGCATTTT
TRBD1	-	TRBV7-2	TRBJ1-2	CASSQSGQGLGYTF	TGTGCCAGCAGCCAAAGCGGACAGGGTCTGGGCTACACCTTC
-	once	TRBV30	TRBJ2-5	CAYREHQETQYF	TGTGCCTACCGGGAGCATCAAGAGACCCAGTACTTC
-	-	TRBV3-1/TRBV3-2	TRBJ2-7	CASSQRVVSYEQYF	TGTGCCAGCAGCCAACGCGTAGTATCCTACGAGCAGTACTTC
-	-	TRBV6-5	TRBJ1-2	CASSKGNGYTF	TGTGCCAGCAGTAAGGGGAATGGCTACACCTTC
TRBD2	few	TRBV4-3	TRBJ2-7	CASSQEQGGRSYEQYF	TGCGCCAGCAGCCAAGAGCAGGGCGGGAGGTCCTACGAGCAGTACTTC
TRBD2	-	TRBV4-3	TRBJ2-7	CASSPTSFGNEQYF	TGCGCCAGCAGCCCGACTAGCTTTGGAAACGAGCAGTACTTC
TRBD1	-	TRBV7-8	TRBJ2-7	CASSLAARWDRGYPYEQYF	TGTGCCAGCAGCTTAGCGGCCAGGTGGGACAGGGGGTACCCCTACGAGCAGTACTTC
TRBD1	-	TRBV11-3	TRBJ2-2	CASSSTTGWTGELFF	TGTGCCAGCAGCTCGACGACAGGGTGGACCGGGGAGCTGTTTTTT
TRBD2	-	TRBV9	TRBJ2-7	CASSVSSGTSYEQYF	TGTGCCAGCAGCGTGAGTAGCGGGACAAGCTACGAGCAGTACTTC
TRBD1	-	TRBV28	TRBJ1-2	CASSSTWTGGGRDGYTF	TGTGCCAGCAGTTCTACTTGGACAGGAGGTGGCAGGGATGGCTACACCTTC
TRBD1	-	TRBV7-9	TRBJ2-2	CASSPKDRGNTGELFF	TGTGCCAGCAGCCCTAAGGACAGGGGGAACACCGGGGAGCTGTTTTTT
TRBD1	-	TRBV7-3	TRBJ2-2	CASSLGTGNTGELFF	TGTGCCAGCAGCTTAGGGACAGGGAACACCGGGGAGCTGTTTTTT
-	-	TRBV30	TRBJ2-2	CAWGQLNTGELFF	TGTGCCTGGGGACAGCTGAACACCGGGGAGCTGTTTTTT
TRBD1	-	TRBV27	TRBJ1-5	CASSTRDRANQPQHF	TGTGCCAGCAGTACCCGGGACAGAGCCAATCAGCCCCAGCATTTT
TRBD1	-	TRBV28	TRBJ1-2	CASSRQGAVGYTF	TGTGCCAGCAGTCGACAGGGGGCGGTTGGCTACACCTTC
-	-	TRBV19	TRBJ2-3	CASTGPTDTQYF	TGTGCCAGTACCGGTCCCACAGATACGCAGTATTTT
-	-	TRBV19	TRBJ1-1	CASSTLGGASTEAFF	TGTGCCAGTAGTACTCTTGGGGGGGCGAGCACTGAAGCTTTCTTT
TRBD2	-	TRBV6-1	TRBJ2-7	CASSEGWGGFYEQYF	TGTGCCAGCAGTGAAGGGTGGGGGGGATTCTACGAGCAGTACTTC
-	-	TRBV5-1	TRBJ2-1	CASSPRVPPNEQFF	TGCGCCAGCAGCCCCCGGGTCCCCCCCAATGAGCAGTTCTTC
-	-	TRBV19	TRBJ1-3	CASSRRQAYSGNTIYF	TGTGCCAGTAGCAGAAGACAGGCCTACTCTGGAAACACCATATATTTT
TRBD1	few	TRBV5-3	TRBJ1-5	CARTLLKGQQPQHF	TGTGCCAGAACCCTACTCAAGGGACAGCAGCCCCAGCATTTT
TRBD1	few	TRBV14	TRBJ1-2	CASSHAGTGPYRNYGYTF	TGTGCCAGCAGCCATGCCGGGACAGGGCCTTATCGGAACTATGGCTACACCTTC
TRBD2	-	TRBV7-9	TRBJ2-7	CASSSRTRREQYF	TGTGCCAGCAGCTCGCGGACTAGACGAGAGCAGTACTTC
TRBD1	-	TRBV7-9	TRBJ2-7	CASSADRGAYEQYF	TGTGCCAGCAGCGCGGACAGGGGAGCCTACGAGCAGTACTTC
-	once	TRBV10-3	TRBJ2-4	CAISESGGAAKNIQYF	TGTGCCATCAGTGAGTCTGGGGGGGCGGCCAAAAACATTCAGTACTTC
TRBD2	-	TRBV30	TRBJ2-3	CAWSETSGGDTQYF	TGTGCCTGGAGTGAAACTAGCGGGGGGGATACGCAGTATTTT
TRBD1	-	TRBV3-1/TRBV3-2	TRBJ1-6	CASSQTPTGLTYNSPLHF	TGTGCCAGCAGCCAAACCCCGACAGGGCTAACCTATAATTCACCCCTCCACTTT
TRBD2	-	TRBV9	TRBJ2-1	CASSVLAGEGNEQFF	TGTGCCAGCAGCGTCCTAGCGGGAGAGGGGAATGAGCAGTTCTTC
-	-	TRBV6-5	TRBJ1-3	CASSYSVQGRQGTIYF	TGTGCCAGCAGTTACTCGGTCCAGGGCAGGCAGGGCACCATATATTTT
TRBD2	once	TRBV11-3	TRBJ2-1	CASSSTPSGKGQFF	TGTGCCAGCAGCTCGACCCCTAGCGGAAAGGGACAGTTCTTC
TRBD1	-	TRBV24-1	TRBJ2-1	CATSVGGTGGREQFF	TGTGCCACCAGTGTAGGGGGGACAGGGGGAAGGGAGCAGTTCTTC
TRBD1	-	TRBV28	TRBJ2-7	CASRGTATYEQYF	TGTGCCAGCAGGGGGACAGCAACCTACGAGCAGTACTTC
TRBD1	-	TRBV18	TRBJ2-2	CASSPTGIQGAQTTGELFF	TGTGCCAGCTCACCGACGGGGATTCAGGGGGCCCAGACAACCGGGGAGCTGTTTTTT
-	few	TRBV11-3	TRBJ2-3	CASSLGQLGTDTQYF	TGTGCCAGCAGCTTAGGACAATTGGGCACAGATACGCAGTATTTT
-	-	TRBV19	TRBJ2-5	CASGMGGQETQYF	TGTGCCAGTGGGATGGGGGGACAAGAGACCCAGTACTTC
-	-	TRBV30	TRBJ1-6	CAWKTSFASPLHF	TGTGCCTGGAAGACATCTTTTGCTTCACCCCTCCACTTT
-	-	TRBV11-3	TRBJ2-2	CASSKDRRTGELFF	TGTGCCAGCAGCAAAGACAGGCGCACCGGGGAGCTGTTTTTT
-	-	TRBV7-9	TRBJ2-7	CASSPPTYEQYF	TGTGCCAGCAGCCCTCCTACGTACGAGCAGTACTTC
TRBD1	-	TRBV19	TRBJ1-2	CASSSRDREGGYTF	TGTGCCAGTAGCTCTAGGGACAGGGAAGGAGGCTACACCTTC
-	-	TRBV18	TRBJ1-2	CASSSTPPGTPGNYGYTF	TGTGCCAGCTCATCCACTCCGCCCGGGACACCAGGAAACTATGGCTACACCTTC
-	few	TRBV11-3	TRBJ1-1	CASSLVHRGAEAFF	TGTGCCAGCAGCTTAGTTCACCGGGGGGCTGAAGCTTTCTTT
TRBD2	-	TRBV3-1/TRBV3-2	TRBJ2-5	CASSQTLAGIQETQYF	TGTGCCAGCAGCCAAACCCTAGCGGGGATACAAGAGACCCAGTACTTC
-	-	TRBV7-8	TRBJ1-2	CASSSLTGRSPYGYTF	TGTGCCAGCAGCTCCCTGACAGGACGTTCACCGTATGGCTACACCTTC
-	-	TRBV24-1	TRBJ1-6	CAREGNNSPLHF	TGTGCCAGAGAGGGTAATAATTCACCCCTCCACTTT
-	few	TRBV27	TRBJ2-5	CASSLFWTGTIRETQYF	TGTGCCAGCAGTTTATTCTGGACAGGGACTATTAGAGAGACCCAGTACTTC
TRBD1	-	TRBV19	TRBJ2-4	CASSSATGDKNIQYF	TGTGCCAGTAGTTCCGCTACAGGGGACAAAAACATTCAGTACTTC
-	-	TRBV12-3/TRBV12-4	TRBJ2-1	CASSLAVLMVF	TGTGCCAGCAGTTTAGCCGTACTCATGGTCTTC